The 25 T cell receptor beta chains below were found in one sample sequenced in a study of shared clonotypes between healthy human individuals. Sequenced by immunoSEQ multiplex PCR; TCRdb stores in-frame clones only, minus some. This sample has 1 million to 1.3 million clones, with around 78% found just once. The sequenced sample consisted of memory CD4+ T cells from PBMCs. Regarding subset: CD45RA-negative fraction. The receptors were sampled from a man aged 18 to 30 in good health. Some clones in this sample may be carry-over from other donors' samples.

This clone was recorded at least ten times. The rearrangement uses TRBV29-1 and TRBJ1-1; possibly TRBD1 for D (6 bases). CDR3 length: 12 residues. Germline CDR1 SQVTM, CDR2 ANQGSEA. Trimming cost V 7 bases and J 4 bases, with 13 bases left between them. DNA for the CDR3: TGCAGCGGCCTCAGGGGTCTCACTGAAGCTTTCTTT. Translated: CSGLRGLTEAFF.

This clone showed up many times. The chain combines TRBV9 with TRBJ2-3; the D call may be TRBD1 or TRBD2 (5 bases each). Germline CDR1 and CDR2: SGDLS and YYNGEE. V was pared by 4 bases and J by 2 bases, with 14 bases between. CDR3 size: 15 residues. The chain's CDR3 is CASSLGTVSTDTQYF. In nucleotides, the CDR3 is TGTGCCAGCAGCCTCGGGACGGTGTCCACAGATACGCAGTATTTT.

V is TRBV2 and J is TRBJ2-1, with 7 nucleotides matching TRBD2. The V gene's germline CDR1 is SNHLY and CDR2 FYNNEI. V lost 2 bases and J lost 7; bases outside the gene matches: 8. The CDR3 runs 15 residues. CDR3 loop: CASSEQTGGPNEQFF. CDR3 coding DNA: TGTGCCAGCAGTGAACAGACGGGAGGTCCAAATGAGCAGTTCTTC.

Points on this clone: This may arise from a read error, as a much more abundant clone is one base away. This chain joins TRBV18 and TRBJ1-5; no reliable D call. V was pared by 8 bases and J by 0 bases, with 11 bases between. The germline V gene has CDR1 KGHSH and CDR2 LQKENI. The CDR3 has 14 residues. This CDR3 reads CASRGENSNQPQHF. CDR3 bases: TGTGCCAGCCGTGGAGAGAATAGCAATCAGCCCCAGCATTTT.

The V gene is TRBV4-1, the J gene TRBJ2-3; perhaps D is TRBD1 or TRBD2 (5 bases each). The CDR3 extends over 17 amino acids. Germline V gene data show CDR1 as MGHRA and CDR2 as YSYEKL. The V end was cut by 1 base, the J end by 2 bases, with 16 bases between. In DNA, the CDR3 is TGCGCCAGCAGCCAAGGTCAGGGACGTTTGGCCACAGATACGCAGTATTTT. This encodes CASSQGQGRLATDTQYF.

This chain joins TRBV11-2 and TRBJ1-3, with D uncertain. The CDR3 length is 16 residues. Trimming removed 4 bases at V and 4 bases at J, with 17 bases between. Germline CDR1 SGHAT, CDR2 FQNNGV. CDR3 sequence (DNA): TGTGCCAGCAGCTCCCTTACGAGCTTATGGGGAAACACCATATATTTT. Its protein product is CASSSLTSLWGNTIYF.

CDR3 coding DNA: TGTGCCAGCAGTCCCAACGGTACCCCACTCGAGCAGTACTTC. This sequence encodes CASSPNGTPLEQYF. The chain combines TRBV27 with TRBJ2-7; D unclear. CDR3 size: 14 residues. Per the germline V gene, CDR1 is MNHEY and CDR2 is SMNVEV (reference sequence). V lost 5 bases to trimming and J lost 6 bases, with 17 bases between them.

The chain uses TRBV5-1 and TRBJ2-5, with 7 bases that match TRBD1. The CDR3 contains 18 residues. Per germline, CDR1 SGHRS and CDR2 YFSETQ. Trimming took 2 bases from V and 0 from J; bases not matched to a gene: 13. DNA for the CDR3: TGCGCCAGCAGCTTCCCAACCGACAGGACAGGCCACCAAGAGACCCAGTACTTC. Its translation: CASSFPTDRTGHQETQYF.

In DNA form, the CDR3 reads TGTGCCAGCAGCGACGGGACAGAGCAGTTCTTC. Encoded protein: CASSDGTEQFF. The rearrangement links TRBV11-2 to TRBJ2-1; tentative D call: TRBD1 (6 bases). CDR1 is SGHAT, CDR2 FQNNGV, per germline. Trimming shortened V by 5 bases and J by 10 bases, and 9 bases separated the two germline ends. The CDR3 has 11 amino acids. Based on the CDR3 plus reference TRBV11-2 and TRBJ2-1, the full variable domain is EAGVAQSPRYKIIEKRQSVAFWCNPISGHATLYWYQQILGQGPKLLIQFQNNGVVDDSQLPKDRFSAERLKGVDSTLKIQPAKLEDSAVYLCASSDGTEQFFGPGTRLTVL.

The chain is built from TRBV7-3 and TRBJ2-3; the D is unclear. The V and J ends lost 4 bases and 2 bases respectively, with 13 bases between them. CDR1 is SGHTA, CDR2 FQGTGA, per germline. The CDR3 has 15 residues. This chain's CDR3 is CASSSNLGNTDTQYF. CDR3 sequence (DNA): TGTGCCAGCAGCTCGAACCTGGGAAACACAGATACGCAGTATTTT.

V and J are TRBV11-1 and TRBJ2-5; D gene uncertain. This CDR3 has 13 residues. Germline V gene data show CDR1 as SGHAT and CDR2 as FQDESV (reference sequence). Trimming shortened V by 0 bases and J by 3 bases, and 5 bases separated the two germline ends. CDR3 region: CASSLAMEETQYF. The CDR3 DNA is TGTGCCAGCAGCTTAGCCATGGAAGAGACCCAGTACTTC.

The chain carries TRBV5-1 and TRBJ1-4; weak D call: TRBD1 (5 bases). V shed 4 bases and J shed 3 bases, with 19 bases lying between them. The germline V gene has CDR1 SGHRS and CDR2 YFSETQ. This CDR3 region has 17 residues. The CDR3 DNA is TGCGCCAGCAGCCTTATCCCCCCCGGGGCAGCTAATGAAAAACTGTTTTTT. Protein sequence: CASSLIPPGAANEKLFF.

This clone showed up just once. The sample carries other DNA sequences with the same CDR3. This sequence joins TRBV6-1 and TRBJ2-7, with D perhaps TRBD2 (5 bases). Trimming shortened V by 4 bases and J by 1 base, and 11 bases separated the two germline ends. The germline V gene has CDR1 MNHNS and CDR2 SASEGT. The CDR3 is made up of 14 amino acids. In DNA, the CDR3 is TGTGCCAGCAGTGTCCGGACTGTTTCCTACGAGCAGTACTTC. This encodes CASSVRTVSYEQYF.

The rearrangement links TRBV28 to TRBJ2-7; maybe TRBD1 (6 bases). The CDR3 covers 17 residues. V was trimmed by 5 bases and J by 5 bases, leaving 25 bases between them. Germline V CDR1 and CDR2: MDHEN, SYDVKM. The chain's CDR3 is CASSNRMREYRVHEQYF. The CDR3 bases are TGTGCCAGCAGTAATCGGATGCGTGAATACAGGGTCCACGAGCAGTACTTC. Drawing the rest from reference TRBV28 and TRBJ2-7, the complete variable domain is DVKVTQSSRYLVKRTGEKVFLECVQDMDHENMFWYRQDPGLGLRLIYFSYDVKMKEKGDIPEGYSVSREKKERFSLILESASTNQTSMYLCASSNRMREYRVHEQYFGPGTRLTVT.

J is TRBJ1-2 and V is TRBV5-1; D gene uncertain. CDR1 and CDR2 (germline): SGHRS, YFSETQ. This CDR3 comprises 12 residues. V was clipped by 7 bases and J by 7 bases, with 14 bases between them. CDR3 DNA sequence: TGCGCCAGCGGCCCGACGGGATTTGGCTACACCTTC. Its translation is CASGPTGFGYTF.

Written as DNA, the CDR3 is TGTGCCAGCAGCTTAGGGTTCGTAGGGGCTAGCTCCTACAATGAGCAGTTCTTC. Protein sequence: CASSLGFVGASSYNEQFF. The rearrangement links TRBV7-3 to TRBJ2-1; tentative D call: TRBD1 (5 bases). Trimming shortened V by 2 bases and J by 0 bases, and 17 bases separated the two germline ends. The CDR3 consists of 18 residues. Per germline, CDR1 SGHTA and CDR2 FQGTGA. Using reference TRBV7-3 and TRBJ2-1 for the parts outside the CDR3, the full variable domain is GAGVSQTPSNKVTEKGKYVELRCDPISGHTALYWYRQSLGQGPEFLIYFQGTGAADDSGLPNDRFFAVRPEGSVSTLKIQRTERGDSAVYLCASSLGFVGASSYNEQFFGPGTRLTVL.

The count of this clone is one. The chain is built from TRBV5-1 and TRBJ1-5; D not resolved. CDR1 is SGHRS and CDR2 is YFSETQ in the germline V gene. Trimming shortened V by 3 bases and J by 0 bases, and 10 bases separated the two germline ends. The CDR3 covers 15 residues. The CDR3 DNA reads TGCGCCAGCAGCTCGGATGGCTATAGCAATCAGCCCCAGCATTTT. Encoded protein: CASSSDGYSNQPQHF.

The chain links TRBV11-2 to TRBJ2-3; D is tentatively TRBD1 or TRBD2 (5 bases each). CDR1 is SGHAT, CDR2 FQNNGV, per germline. The CDR3 totals 13 residues. Trimming took 4 bases from V and 6 from J, leaving 11 bases between them. In DNA form, the CDR3 reads TGTGCCAGCAGCTCCCCGGGGCTCGATACGCAGTATTTT. This encodes CASSSPGLDTQYF. Full variable domain (rest looked up from reference TRBV11-2 and TRBJ2-3): EAGVAQSPRYKIIEKRQSVAFWCNPISGHATLYWYQQILGQGPKLLIQFQNNGVVDDSQLPKDRFSAERLKGVDSTLKIQPAKLEDSAVYLCASSSPGLDTQYFGPGTRLTVL.

J is TRBJ2-7 and V is TRBV28; a possible D gene is TRBD2 (5 bases). Per the germline V gene, CDR1 is MDHEN and CDR2 is SYDVKM. The length of the CDR3 is 14 residues. Deletions cut 7 bases from V and 3 bases from J, with 16 bases between. CDR3 nucleotides: TGTGCCAGCACTGGCGTAGCGCCACGCTACGAGCAGTACTTC. Translating gives CASTGVAPRYEQYF. Full variable domain (remainder filled in from reference TRBV28 and TRBJ2-7): DVKVTQSSRYLVKRTGEKVFLECVQDMDHENMFWYRQDPGLGLRLIYFSYDVKMKEKGDIPEGYSVSREKKERFSLILESASTNQTSMYLCASTGVAPRYEQYFGPGTRLTVT.

The chain employs TRBV5-1 and TRBJ2-5; D is perhaps TRBD2 (6 bases). Trimming cost V 0 bases and J 2 bases, with 14 bases left between them. Germline CDR1 and CDR2: SGHRS and YFSETQ. The CDR3 totals 16 residues. The CDR3 protein is CASSLGGAGLQETQYF. The CDR3 DNA follows: TGCGCCAGCAGCTTGGGCGGGGCGGGGTTGCAAGAGACCCAGTACTTC. Variable domain in full (rest from reference TRBV5-1 and TRBJ2-5): KAGVTQTPRYLIKTRGQQVTLSCSPISGHRSVSWYQQTPGQGLQFLFEYFSETQRNKGNFPGRFSGRQFSNSRSEMNVSTLELGDSALYLCASSLGGAGLQETQYFGPGTRLLVL.

The V call is TRBV28, the J call TRBJ1-4, with 8 bases matching TRBD1. CDR1 MDHEN and CDR2 SYDVKM come from the germline V gene. V shed 6 bases and J 5 bases; nucleotides not matched to a gene: 11. The CDR3 covers 16 residues. The CDR3 region is CASRQNPGQANEKLFF. Written as DNA, the CDR3 is TGTGCCAGCAGGCAGAATCCGGGACAGGCCAATGAAAAACTGTTTTTT.

This rearrangement joins TRBV14 to TRBJ2-3; D assignment may be TRBD1 or TRBD2 (5 bases each). Germline CDR1 and CDR2: SGHDN and FVKESK. The CDR3 consists of 18 residues. V was clipped by 2 bases and J by 3 bases, with 21 bases between them. The DNA of the CDR3 is TGTGCCAGCAGCCAAAAGCCTGGACTGTCCTCAGGGACAGATACGCAGTATTTT. Translated, it gives CASSQKPGLSSGTDTQYF.

The chain links TRBV5-1 to TRBJ2-1, with a weak D call TRBD2 (5 bases). The V gene lost 6 bases and the J gene lost 0 bases, with 13 bases spanning the gap. The germline CDR1 and CDR2 sequences are SGHRS and YFSETQ. The CDR3 has 15 amino acids. CDR3 amino acids: CASTGIKSSYNEQFF. Here the CDR3 DNA reads TGCGCCAGCACCGGGATTAAGAGCTCCTACAATGAGCAGTTCTTC.

The chain carries TRBV5-4 and TRBJ2-3; TRBD2 matches at 9 bases. V lost 2 bases, J lost 4 bases, and 2 bases stayed unmatched. The CDR3 consists of 14 residues. The V gene's germline CDR1 is SGHNT and CDR2 YYREEE (reference sequence). The CDR3 DNA reads as TGTGCCAGCAGCTTCGGGACTAGCCCAGATACGCAGTATTTT. Translation: CASSFGTSPDTQYF. The full variable domain, rest sourced from reference TRBV5-4 and TRBJ2-3, is ETGVTQSPTHLIKTRGQQVTLRCSSQSGHNTVSWYQQALGQGPQFIFQYYREEENGRGNFPPRFSGLQFPNYSSELNVNALELDDSALYLCASSFGTSPDTQYFGPGTRLTVL.

This chain uses TRBV28 with TRBJ2-5, with D possibly called TRBD1 or TRBD2 (5 bases each). V dropped 1 base and J dropped 7 bases, with 13 bases sitting between them. CDR1 and CDR2 (germline): MDHEN, SYDVKM. The CDR3 has 14 residues. The DNA of the CDR3 is TGTGCCAGCAGTTTATTCGGGACCGGAGGGACCCAGTACTTC. Translated: CASSLFGTGGTQYF.